The clone carrying this T cell receptor (beta chain) was detected only once. The source of the sample is a study of Graves' ophthalmopathy and Graves' hyperthyroidism. The CDR3 covers 16 residues. Trimming pared 4 bases from V and 2 bases from J, leaving 12 bases between. Germline CDR1 SGHVS, CDR2 FQNEAQ. PBMCs stemmed from 10 ml of fresh peripheral blood. RNA transcripts yielded amplified TCR beta CDR3 regions. Second-round multiplex PCR came after first-round RT-PCR with HTBI primers. TCRdb processed the multiplex PCR reads anew with MiXCR; each CDR3 protein has one entry. The table lists approximately 210,000 distinct CDR3 sequences, approximately 29% of them singletons.

The chain recombines TRBV7-8 with TRBJ2-6, with D unresolved. The sequence was collected from a man in his fifties or sixties with Graves' ophthalmopathy. The specimen was peripheral blood. In DNA form, the CDR3 reads TGTGCCAGCAGCTCTACCCAAACCGCTGGGGCCAACGTCCTGACTTTC. Protein product: CASSSTQTAGANVLTF. Variable domain in full (rest from reference TRBV7-8 and TRBJ2-6): GAGVSQSPRYKVAKRGQDVALRCDPISGHVSLFWYQQALGQGPEFLTYFQNEAQLDKSGLPSDRFFAERPEGSVSTLKIQRTQQEDSAVYLCASSSTQTAGANVLTFGAGSRLTVL.